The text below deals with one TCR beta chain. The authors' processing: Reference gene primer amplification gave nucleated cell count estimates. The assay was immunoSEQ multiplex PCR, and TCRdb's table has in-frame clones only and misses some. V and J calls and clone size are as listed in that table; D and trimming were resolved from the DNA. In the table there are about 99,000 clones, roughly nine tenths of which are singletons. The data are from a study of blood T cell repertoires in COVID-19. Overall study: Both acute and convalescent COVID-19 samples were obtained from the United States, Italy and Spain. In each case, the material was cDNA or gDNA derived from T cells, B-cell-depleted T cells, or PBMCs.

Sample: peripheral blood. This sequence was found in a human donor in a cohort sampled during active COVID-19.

CDR3 sequence reads: CASSPFQGSQAGANVLTF. For the CDR3, the DNA is TGTGCCAGCAGCCCCTTTCAGGGGTCCCAAGCGGGGGCCAACGTCCTGACTTTC. The chain links TRBV3-1 (or the pseudogene TRBV3-2) to TRBJ2-6; tentatively, D is TRBD1 (6 bases). CDR3 size: 18 residues. V dropped 4 bases and J dropped 4 bases, with 20 bases sitting between them. Germline lookup yields CDR1 LGHDT and CDR2 YNNKEL (reference sequence).